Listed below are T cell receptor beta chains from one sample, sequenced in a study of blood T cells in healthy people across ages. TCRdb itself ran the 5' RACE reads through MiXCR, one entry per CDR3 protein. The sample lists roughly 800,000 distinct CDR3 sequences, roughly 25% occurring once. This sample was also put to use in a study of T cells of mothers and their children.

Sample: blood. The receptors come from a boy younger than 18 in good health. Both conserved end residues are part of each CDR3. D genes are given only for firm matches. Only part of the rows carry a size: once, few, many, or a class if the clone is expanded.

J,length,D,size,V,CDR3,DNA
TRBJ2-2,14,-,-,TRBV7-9,CASSLDSDPGELFF,TGTGCCAGCAGCTTAGACTCGGACCCCGGGGAGCTGTTTTTT
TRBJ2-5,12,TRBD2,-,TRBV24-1,CATSALAGGQFF,TGTGCCACCAGTGCACTAGCGGGAGGACAATTCTTC
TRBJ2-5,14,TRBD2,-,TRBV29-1,CSAIWTSGKETQYF,TGCAGCGCGATATGGACTAGCGGGAAAGAGACCCAGTACTTC
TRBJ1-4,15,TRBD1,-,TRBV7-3,CASSRQGSTNEKLFF,TGTGCCAGCAGTCGACAGGGATCAACTAATGAAAAACTGTTTTTT
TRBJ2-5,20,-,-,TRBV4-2,CASSQGVLRGAPGPRETQYF,TGTGCCAGCAGCCAAGGAGTCTTAAGGGGGGCTCCCGGGCCGAGAGAGACCCAGTACTTC
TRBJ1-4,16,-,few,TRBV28,CASEDSRWVLNEKLFF,TGTGCCAGTGAGGACAGTCGGTGGGTGCTGAATGAAAAACTGTTTTTT
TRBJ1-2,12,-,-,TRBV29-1,CSVGTDSYGYTF,TGCAGCGTTGGGACAGACAGCTATGGCTACACCTTC
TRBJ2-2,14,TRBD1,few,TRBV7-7,CATTRQGDTGELFF,TGTGCTACAACGCGGCAGGGGGACACCGGGGAGCTGTTTTTT
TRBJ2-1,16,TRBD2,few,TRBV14,CASSQRAGDYYNEQFF,TGTGCCAGCAGCCAGCGAGCGGGGGATTACTACAATGAGCAGTTCTTC
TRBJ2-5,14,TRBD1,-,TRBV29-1,CSARQGRYQETQYF,TGCAGCGCAAGACAGGGGCGGTACCAAGAGACCCAGTACTTC
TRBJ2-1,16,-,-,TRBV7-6,CASSLVPGFGYNEQFF,TGTGCCAGCAGCTTAGTTCCGGGTTTCGGGTACAATGAGCAGTTCTTC
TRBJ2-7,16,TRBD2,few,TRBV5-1,CASSPGPAGGRYEQYF,TGCGCCAGCAGCCCGGGGCCAGCGGGAGGGCGCTACGAGCAGTACTTC
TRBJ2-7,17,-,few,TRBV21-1,CASSEGTGPSGVYEQYF,TGTGCCAGCAGCGAAGGGACAGGGCCTTCAGGGGTCTACGAGCAGTACTTC
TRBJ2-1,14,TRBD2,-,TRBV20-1,CSLRVRAGANEQFF,TGCAGTCTCCGGGTTCGAGCGGGAGCGAATGAGCAGTTCTTC
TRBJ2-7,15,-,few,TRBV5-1,CASSLGGDGTYEQYF,TGCGCCAGCAGCTTGGGCGGTGACGGAACATACGAGCAGTACTTC
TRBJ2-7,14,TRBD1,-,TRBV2,CASSEPGQPYEQYF,TGTGCCAGCAGTGAGCCGGGACAGCCCTACGAGCAGTACTTC
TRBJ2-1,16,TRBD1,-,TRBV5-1,CASSLDATGVYNEQFF,TGCGCCAGCAGCTTGGACGCGACAGGGGTCTACAATGAGCAGTTCTTC
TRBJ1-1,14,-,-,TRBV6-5,CASIPGGLRTEAFF,TGTGCCAGCATCCCCGGGGGGCTACGGACTGAAGCTTTCTTT
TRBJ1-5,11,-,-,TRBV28,CASSLDRVQHF,TGTGCCAGCAGCTTGGACCGGGTCCAGCATTTT
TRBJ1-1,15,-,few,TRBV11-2,CASSSVRGERAEAFF,TGTGCCAGCAGCTCGGTTAGGGGGGAAAGGGCTGAAGCTTTCTTT
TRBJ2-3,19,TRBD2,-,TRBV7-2,CASSLAYRGLAGGLVTQYF,TGTGCCAGCAGCTTAGCCTATAGGGGACTAGCGGGAGGGTTAGTTACGCAGTATTTT
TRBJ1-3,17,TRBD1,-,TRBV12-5,CASGLSGTGHSVDTIYF,TGTGCTAGTGGTCTTTCCGGGACAGGGCACTCTGTCGACACCATATATTTT
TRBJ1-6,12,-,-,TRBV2,CASWPGDSPLHF,TGTGCCAGCTGGCCAGGGGATTCACCCCTCCACTTT
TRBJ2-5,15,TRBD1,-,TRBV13,CASSLGGDSQETQYF,TGTGCCAGCAGCTTAGGTGGGGACAGCCAAGAGACCCAGTACTTC
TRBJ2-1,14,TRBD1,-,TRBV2,CASRGQGYRDEQFF,TGTGCCAGCAGAGGACAGGGGTACAGGGATGAGCAGTTCTTC
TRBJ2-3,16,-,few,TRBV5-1,CASSSPGATGGDTQYF,TGCGCCAGCTCTTCACCCGGGGCCACCGGTGGGGATACGCAGTATTTT
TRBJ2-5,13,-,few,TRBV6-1,CASSENGPETQYF,TGTGCCAGCAGTGAAAATGGGCCGGAGACCCAGTACTTC
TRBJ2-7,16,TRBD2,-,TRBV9,CASSVGTSGASYEQYF,TGTGCCAGCAGCGTAGGGACTAGCGGGGCCTCCTACGAGCAGTACTTC
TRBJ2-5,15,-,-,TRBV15,CATSRDPGQQETQYF,TGTGCCACCAGCAGAGACCCTGGACAACAAGAGACCCAGTACTTC
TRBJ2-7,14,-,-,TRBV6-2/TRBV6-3,CASTGPGVSYEQYF,TGTGCCAGCACCGGGCCTGGGGTTTCCTACGAGCAGTACTTC
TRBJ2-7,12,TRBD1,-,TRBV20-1,CSAKTGAYEQYF,TGCAGTGCAAAAACAGGGGCTTACGAGCAGTACTTC
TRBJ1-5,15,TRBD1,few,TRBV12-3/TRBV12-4,CASREDTGQLQPQHF,TGTGCCAGCAGGGAAGATACGGGACAGCTTCAGCCCCAGCATTTT
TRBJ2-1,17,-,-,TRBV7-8,CASSTARRLDIYNEQFF,TGTGCCAGCAGCACCGCGAGGCGCCTTGATATCTACAATGAGCAGTTCTTC
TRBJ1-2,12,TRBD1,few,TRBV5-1,CASSFGQERYTF,TGCGCCAGCAGCTTTGGACAGGAGCGGTACACCTTC
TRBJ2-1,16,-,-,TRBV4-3,CASSQDAVATYNEQFF,TGCGCCAGCAGCCAAGATGCGGTAGCTACCTACAATGAGCAGTTCTTC
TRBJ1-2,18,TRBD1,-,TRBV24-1,CATSDVIGADRGPQGYTF,TGTGCCACCAGTGATGTGATCGGGGCCGACAGGGGGCCGCAAGGCTACACCTTC
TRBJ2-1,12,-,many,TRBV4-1,CASSQDLTEQFF,TGCGCCAGCAGCCAAGATTTGACAGAGCAGTTCTTC
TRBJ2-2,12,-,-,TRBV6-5,CASSYWGGELFF,TGTGCCAGCAGTTACTGGGGCGGGGAGCTGTTTTTT
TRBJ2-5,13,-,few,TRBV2,CASLSGGPETQYF,TGTGCCAGCCTCTCGGGCGGGCCGGAGACCCAGTACTTC
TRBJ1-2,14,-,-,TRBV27,CASRPGTLIYGYTF,TGTGCCAGCAGACCCGGGACGCTAATCTATGGCTACACCTTC
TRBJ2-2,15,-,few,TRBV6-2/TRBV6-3,CASSYWVSGPGELFF,TGTGCCAGCAGTTACTGGGTTTCGGGTCCCGGGGAGCTGTTTTTT
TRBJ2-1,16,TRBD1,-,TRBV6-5,CASSYTRDRVSGEQFF,TGTGCCAGCAGTTACACAAGAGACAGGGTTTCGGGTGAGCAGTTCTTC
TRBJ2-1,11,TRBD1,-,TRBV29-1,CSGGQGNEQFF,TGCAGCGGCGGACAGGGTAATGAGCAGTTCTTC
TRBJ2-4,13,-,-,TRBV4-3,CASSRAIGDIQYF,TGCGCCAGCAGCCGGGCCATCGGGGACATTCAGTACTTC
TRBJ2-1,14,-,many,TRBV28,CASKLGRPPNEQFF,TGTGCCAGCAAACTAGGCCGCCCCCCCAATGAGCAGTTCTTC
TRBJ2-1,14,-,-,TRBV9,CASSVKWGVDEQFF,TGTGCCAGCAGCGTAAAGTGGGGGGTCGATGAGCAGTTCTTC
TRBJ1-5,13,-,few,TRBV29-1,CSVAGGAGQPQHF,TGCAGCGTTGCGGGGGGCGCGGGTCAGCCCCAGCATTTT
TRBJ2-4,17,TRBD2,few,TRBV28,CASSRFGLAGVENIQYF,TGTGCCAGCAGTCGCTTCGGACTAGCGGGAGTGGAAAACATTCAGTACTTC
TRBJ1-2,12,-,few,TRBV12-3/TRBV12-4,CASSPRWGGYTF,TGTGCCAGCAGTCCGCGCTGGGGGGGCTACACCTTC
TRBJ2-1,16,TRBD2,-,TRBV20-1,CSATGLAGGFGNEQFF,TGCAGTGCAACCGGACTAGCGGGAGGGTTCGGGAATGAGCAGTTCTTC
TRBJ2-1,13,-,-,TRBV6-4,CASSDRQHGEQFF,TGTGCCAGCAGTGACAGACAGCACGGTGAGCAGTTCTTC
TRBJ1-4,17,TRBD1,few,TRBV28,CASSSGGQGKTNEKLFF,TGTGCCAGCAGTTCCGGGGGACAGGGAAAAACTAATGAAAAACTGTTTTTT
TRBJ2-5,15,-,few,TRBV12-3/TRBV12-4,CASRDRDGPQETQYF,TGTGCCAGCAGAGACCGGGACGGACCTCAAGAGACCCAGTACTTC
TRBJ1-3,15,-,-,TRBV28,CASSRGGAGGNTIYF,TGTGCCAGCAGTCGTGGGGGGGCGGGTGGAAACACCATATATTTT
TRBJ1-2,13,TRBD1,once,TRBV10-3,CAITYGQEYGYTF,TGTGCCATCACCTACGGACAGGAGTATGGCTACACCTTC
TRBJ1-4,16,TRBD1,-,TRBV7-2,CASSENRGITNEKLFF,TGTGCCAGCAGCGAGAACAGGGGGATAACTAATGAAAAACTGTTTTTT
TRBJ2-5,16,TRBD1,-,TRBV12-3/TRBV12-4,CASSLRDSLWGETQYF,TGTGCCAGCAGTTTAAGGGACAGCCTTTGGGGAGAGACCCAGTACTTC
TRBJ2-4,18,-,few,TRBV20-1,CSAERLEEGWGAKNIQYF,TGCAGTGCTGAGAGACTAGAAGAGGGCTGGGGGGCCAAAAACATTCAGTACTTC
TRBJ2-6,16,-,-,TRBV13,CASSPSQGSGANVPTF,TGTGCCAGCAGCCCCTCACAGGGCTCTGGGGCCAACGTCCCGACTTTC
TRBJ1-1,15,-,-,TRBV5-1,CASSLAVGGNTEAFF,TGCGCCAGCAGCTTGGCCGTCGGGGGGAACACTGAAGCTTTCTTT